This T cell receptor (beta chain) was identified during a study of cytomegalovirus exposure and HLA in healthy donors. Study-level results: In a later analysis, an Asian-associated ancestry cluster reportedly showed fewer N-insertions than the roughly 710-donor mean. A later examination showed that TCR association rates differed by HLA locus, with DRB1 most and HLA-C fewest.

Remarks on this clone: Antigen: not known.

Trimming removed 0 bases from V and 4 bases from J, with 8 bases in between. CDR3 length: 14 residues. Germline lookup yields CDR1 SGHNT and CDR2 YYREEE (reference sequence). The PCR made use of 60 Vbeta and 13 Jbeta primers. As handled by the study authors: In a later analysis, the count reached some 83 million unique TCR beta chains, with roughly 9.9 million shared. TCRdb's table, derived via immunoSEQ multiplex PCR, lists solely in-frame clones and lacks some. Clonal size and the V and J genes are those of that table, whereas D and trimming came from the DNA. The sample lists 100,000 to 150,000 clones, roughly 63% occurring once.

This chain links TRBV5-4 with TRBJ1-3; a possible D gene is TRBD1 (5 bases). The origin of this receptor is a man under 40 in good health and CMV-seropositive. What was sequenced was PBMCs. The CDR3 reads CASSLVGAGNTIYF. The CDR3 DNA is TGTGCCAGCAGCTTGGTAGGGGCGGGAAACACCATATATTTT.